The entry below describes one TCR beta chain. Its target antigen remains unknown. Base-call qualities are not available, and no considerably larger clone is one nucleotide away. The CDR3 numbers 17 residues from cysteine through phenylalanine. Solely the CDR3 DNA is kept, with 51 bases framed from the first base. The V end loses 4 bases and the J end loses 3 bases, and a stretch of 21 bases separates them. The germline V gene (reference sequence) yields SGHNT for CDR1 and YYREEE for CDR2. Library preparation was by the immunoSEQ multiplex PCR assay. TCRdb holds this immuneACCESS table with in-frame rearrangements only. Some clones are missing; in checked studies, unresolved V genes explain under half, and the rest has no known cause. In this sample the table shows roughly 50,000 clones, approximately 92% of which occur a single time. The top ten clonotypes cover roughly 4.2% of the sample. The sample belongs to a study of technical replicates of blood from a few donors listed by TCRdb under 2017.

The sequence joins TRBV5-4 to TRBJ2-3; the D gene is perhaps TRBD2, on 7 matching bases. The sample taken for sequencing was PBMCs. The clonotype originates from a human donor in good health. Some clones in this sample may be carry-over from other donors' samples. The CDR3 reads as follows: CASSARRGRFETDTQYF. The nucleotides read TGTGCCAGCAGCGCGCGGCGGGGGCGCTTTGAGACAGATACGCAGTATTTT.